The subject of this entry is one TCR beta chain. CDR1 is LGHNA and CDR2 is YNFKEQ in the germline V gene. This CDR3 comprises 14 residues. Trimming stripped 1 base from V and 4 bases from J, with 10 bases between. This sample is part of a study of control samples from healthy donors and cancer patients. Generated by immunoSEQ multiplex PCR, the TCRdb table keeps only in-frame clones and is missing some. The table shows about 250,000 clones, with approximately 80% occurring only once. V gene TRBV4-2 combines with J gene TRBJ2-5; D might be TRBD2 (5 bases). The sample was PBMCs. The receptor's source is a woman in her sixties or seventies with lung cancer. The CDR3 region has the DNA TGTGCCAGCAGCCAAGGACCAGAGGGAGAGACCCAGTACTTC. It specifies CASSQGPEGETQYF.